Presented here are 25 T cell receptor beta chains from one specimen sequenced in a study of shared clonotypes between healthy human individuals. Measured with immunoSEQ multiplex PCR; TCRdb has only the in-frame clones, and not every one. Among about 960,000 clones listed, around three quarters were seen once. Sequencing input: memory CD4+ T cells sorted from blood. Subset indicated: CD45RA-negative fraction. The source is a man between 18 and 29 years old in good health.

This clone has a single count. The chain links TRBV7-9 to TRBJ2-1; D is undetermined. The CDR3 is 15 amino acids. Germline V CDR1 and CDR2: SEHNR, FQNEAQ (reference sequence). Trimming took off 3 bases at V and 1 base at J, with 10 bases between the two ends. CDR3 residues: CASSFQLGSYNEQFF. The CDR3 nucleotides are TGTGCCAGCAGCTTCCAACTTGGATCCTACAATGAGCAGTTCTTC.

This chain connects TRBV2 to TRBJ2-4, with TRBD1 matching over 8 bases. This CDR3 is 14 amino acids long. Germline CDR1 and CDR2: SNHLY and FYNNEI. V dropped 7 bases and J dropped 2; count of bases not matched to a gene: 4. The CDR3 sequence: CASTGQGTKNIQYF. CDR3 coding DNA: TGTGCCAGCACCGGACAGGGAACCAAAAACATTCAGTACTTC.

The chain recombines TRBV15 with TRBJ1-3; D gene uncertain. The length of the CDR3 is 16 residues. Germline V gene sequence: CDR1 LNHNV, CDR2 YYDKDF (reference sequence). V lost 0 bases and J 6 bases, leaving 15 bases between the germline ends. The CDR3 loop is CATSRDNKGGENTIYF. Written as DNA, the CDR3 is TGTGCCACCAGCAGAGATAATAAGGGTGGGGAAAACACCATATATTTT.

For this clone: Other DNA variants within this sample encode the same CDR3. The chain recombines TRBV28 with TRBJ1-2; D is uncertain. The V and J ends lost 5 bases and 0 bases respectively, with 7 bases between them. CDR3 length equals 13 residues. Germline CDR1 is MDHEN and CDR2 is SYDVKM. The DNA for the CDR3 is TGTGCCAGCAGTACCAGACCTAACTATGGCTACACCTTC. Protein: CASSTRPNYGYTF.

V is TRBV6-5 and J is TRBJ1-5, with 9 nucleotides matching TRBD1. The CDR3 is 16 amino acids. V dropped 2 bases and J dropped 3; count of bases not matched to a gene: 5. The germline CDR1 and CDR2 sequences are MNHEY and SVGAGI. CDR3 amino acids: CASSYQGQGSNQPQHF. Written as DNA, the CDR3 is TGTGCCAGCAGTTACCAGGGACAGGGATCCAATCAGCCCCAGCATTTT.

The CDR3 DNA reads TGTGCCTGGAGTGTCGGGGGTTTACGCACAGATACGCAGTATTTT. It translates to CAWSVGGLRTDTQYF. The chain recombines TRBV30 with TRBJ2-3; D might be TRBD2 (6 bases). Germline CDR1 GTSNPN, CDR2 SVGIG (reference sequence). Between the trimmed V and J ends, which lost 0 bases and 1 base, there was a span of 11 bases. The CDR3 extends over 15 amino acids.

The rearrangement joins TRBV5-6 to TRBJ1-2; no firm D call. Trimming cost V 1 base and J 4 bases, with 5 bases left between them. CDR1 and CDR2 from the germline V gene are SGHDT and YYEEEE. The CDR3 runs 12 residues. The CDR3 reads CASSLNSYGYTF. The CDR3 bases are TGTGCCAGCAGCTTGAACAGCTATGGCTACACCTTC.

The chain joins TRBV12-1 to TRBJ2-7; the table assigns TRBD2, which was not confirmed against the DNA. TRBV12-1 is tagged as a pseudogene. There are 15 residues in the CDR3. The DNA for the CDR3 is TGTGCCAGCAGCTTTGCGCGCCTAGCGGGATTCGAGCAGTACTTC. This encodes CASSFARLAGFEQYF.

The gene calls are TRBV10-3 and TRBJ2-2, with a possible D match to TRBD1 (6 bases). CDR1 is ENHRY and CDR2 is SYGVKD in the germline V gene. CDR3 length equals 14 residues. V lost 3 bases and J lost 7, with 12 bases in between. CDR3 in amino acids: CAISEGRDNGELFF. In nucleotides, the CDR3 is TGTGCCATCAGTGAAGGCAGGGACAACGGGGAGCTGTTTTTT.

The rearrangement joins TRBV5-1 to TRBJ2-2; 7 bases line up with TRBD2. The trim removed 9 bases at V and 6 bases at J, leaving 17 bases unmatched. The CDR3 runs 16 residues. Germline assignment: CDR1 SGHRS and CDR2 YFSETQ. CDR3 DNA sequence: TGCGCCACCAAAGGGTTACTGGGCGGGAGCTCCGGGGAGCTGTTTTTT. It is translated as CATKGLLGGSSGELFF.

This clone has only one observation. The rearrangement uses TRBV27 and TRBJ2-1; maybe TRBD2 (6 bases). CDR1 and CDR2 from the germline V gene are MNHEY and SMNVEV (reference sequence). Trimming took off 1 base at V and 8 bases at J, with 15 bases between the two ends. The CDR3 consists of 15 residues. DNA for the CDR3: TGTGCCAGCAGTTTATACTCAACTAGCAGGGATGAGCAGTTCTTC. Translated: CASSLYSTSRDEQFF.

The rearrangement links TRBV18 to TRBJ1-3, with a possible D match to TRBD1 (5 bases). CDR1 is KGHSH and CDR2 is LQKENI in the germline V gene. The V end lost 1 base, the J end lost 6 bases, and 16 bases lay between the germline ends. The CDR3 sequence is 16 residues long. The CDR3 here is CASSPRFRGTTNTIYF. The CDR3 bases are TGTGCCAGCTCACCACGATTCCGCGGGACGACAAACACCATATATTTT.

This rearrangement joins TRBV4-1 to TRBJ2-3, with TRBD2 identical over 7 bases. The junction had 10 bases not matched to a gene; V was cut back by 1 base and J by 9 bases. This CDR3 is 15 amino acids long. CDR1 and CDR2 (germline): MGHRA, YSYEKL. The CDR3 bases are TGCGCCAGCAGCCAAGTGAGAGCGGGGCAAGGAACGCAGTATTTT. Amino acids: CASSQVRAGQGTQYF.

The CDR3 spells CASSKLRQGERGYTF. As DNA, the CDR3 is TGTGCCAGCAGTAAACTTAGACAGGGGGAACGTGGCTACACCTTC. The chain combines TRBV2 with TRBJ1-2; 9 nucleotides align to TRBD1. The CDR3 length is 15 residues. Germline V gene data show CDR1 as SNHLY and CDR2 as FYNNEI. Trimming took 5 bases from V and 7 from J; bases not matched to a gene: 11.

The chain links TRBV29-1 to TRBJ2-7, with 10 bases fitting TRBD1. Germline V gene lookup returns CDR1 SQVTM and CDR2 ANQGSEA. CDR3 size: 13 residues. J gave up 5 bases and V 2 bases, and 3 bases lay outside the gene matches. The CDR3, as DNA: TGCAGCGTTGAAAGGGGACAGGGGCACGAGCAGTACTTC. The encoded protein is CSVERGQGHEQYF.

Details on this clone: At the DNA level, this CDR3 is encoded by other sequences in the same sample as well. The V and J genes are TRBV27 and TRBJ2-7; maybe TRBD2 (6 bases). With 0 bases removed from V and 0 bases from J, the gap between germline ends came to 9 bases. The germline V gene has CDR1 MNHEY and CDR2 SMNVEV (reference sequence). The CDR3 consists of 15 residues. DNA for the CDR3: TGTGCCAGCAGTTTATCGGGGGGTCCCTCCTACGAGCAGTACTTC. This sequence encodes CASSLSGGPSYEQYF.

The V and J genes are TRBV5-8 and TRBJ2-7, with D uncertain. Trimming pared 2 bases from V and 0 bases from J, leaving 3 bases between. Germline V CDR1 and CDR2: SGHTS, YDEGEE. The CDR3 contains 12 residues. The CDR3 region has the DNA TGTGCCAGCAGCTTAAGCTCCTACGAGCAGTACTTC. This sequence encodes CASSLSSYEQYF.

The J gene is TRBJ1-1, the V gene TRBV6-1, with TRBD1 as a possible D gene (6 bases). The CDR3 contains 13 residues. The V end lost 4 bases, the J end lost 3 bases, and 9 bases lay between the germline ends. Germline lookup yields CDR1 MNHNS and CDR2 SASEGT. The CDR3 bases are TGTGCCAGCAGTGGTACAGGGTACACTGAAGCTTTCTTT. Translated: CASSGTGYTEAFF.

V is TRBV5-1 and J is TRBJ1-2; no definite D call. Trimming took 0 bases from V and 7 from J, leaving 22 bases between them. Germline CDR1 SGHRS, CDR2 YFSETQ. CDR3 length: 17 residues. Here the CDR3 reads CASSLGSRNSLVGGYTF. The DNA of the CDR3 is TGCGCCAGCAGCTTGGGCAGTAGGAACAGCCTCGTAGGTGGCTACACCTTC.

This clone was detected once. V is TRBV30 and J is TRBJ2-1; D is uncertain. With 3 bases removed from V and 0 bases from J, the gap between germline ends came to 12 bases. The CDR3 is made up of 15 amino acids. CDR1 is GTSNPN and CDR2 is SVGIG in the germline V gene (reference sequence). The CDR3 DNA sequence: TGTGCCTGGAGCCCGAATTCCTTCTCCTACAATGAGCAGTTCTTC. Amino acid sequence: CAWSPNSFSYNEQFF.

This clone has more than one count but fewer than ten. Other DNA sequences from this sample encode an identical CDR3 as well. The chain combines TRBV30 with TRBJ1-3; D not certain. The V gene's germline CDR1 is GTSNPN and CDR2 SVGIG (reference sequence). The CDR3 runs to 15 residues. Trimming cost V 0 bases and J 0 bases, with 9 bases left between them. The CDR3 sequence is CAWSVSGRSGNTIYF. For the CDR3, the DNA is TGTGCCTGGAGTGTATCAGGCCGCTCTGGAAACACCATATATTTT.

CDR3 nucleotides: TGTGCCAGCAGCTTAAACCAGGCCCCGGCTCTGGGCGAGCAGTACTTC. It yields the protein CASSLNQAPALGEQYF. The J gene is TRBJ2-7, the V gene TRBV11-2, with D unresolved. With 2 bases removed from V and 6 bases from J, the gap between germline ends came to 20 bases. The CDR3 consists of 16 residues. CDR1 and CDR2 (germline): SGHAT, FQNNGV.

The chain is built from TRBV7-2 and TRBJ2-7; 13 bases match TRBD2. CDR1 and CDR2 (germline): SGHTA, FQGNSA. V dropped 5 bases and J dropped 3; count of bases not matched to a gene: 7. The CDR3 is made up of 16 amino acids. The CDR3 loop is CASSPGTSGKVYEQYF. The CDR3 coding sequence is TGTGCCAGCAGCCCAGGGACTAGCGGGAAAGTCTACGAGCAGTACTTC.

The chain has TRBV7-9 and TRBJ1-4; D is ambiguous. Per the germline V gene, CDR1 is SEHNR and CDR2 is FQNEAQ (reference sequence). The CDR3 has 14 amino acids. The germline V and J ends were trimmed by 5 bases and 3 bases, with 10 bases remaining between them. DNA for the CDR3: TGTGCCAGCAGCCCCCCACAGCCTAATGAAAAACTGTTTTTT. Translating gives CASSPPQPNEKLFF.

This clone came up many times. The chain couples TRBV19 to TRBJ1-6, with 8 bases identical to TRBD1. From germline, CDR1 is LNHDA and CDR2 SQIVND (reference sequence). The CDR3 sequence is 14 residues long. The ends lost 3 bases at V and 11 bases at J; junction bases unmatched: 6. CDR3 coding DNA: TGTGCCAGTAGTATTGGACAGGGATTGGCACCCCTCCACTTT. Translated, it gives CASSIGQGLAPLHF.